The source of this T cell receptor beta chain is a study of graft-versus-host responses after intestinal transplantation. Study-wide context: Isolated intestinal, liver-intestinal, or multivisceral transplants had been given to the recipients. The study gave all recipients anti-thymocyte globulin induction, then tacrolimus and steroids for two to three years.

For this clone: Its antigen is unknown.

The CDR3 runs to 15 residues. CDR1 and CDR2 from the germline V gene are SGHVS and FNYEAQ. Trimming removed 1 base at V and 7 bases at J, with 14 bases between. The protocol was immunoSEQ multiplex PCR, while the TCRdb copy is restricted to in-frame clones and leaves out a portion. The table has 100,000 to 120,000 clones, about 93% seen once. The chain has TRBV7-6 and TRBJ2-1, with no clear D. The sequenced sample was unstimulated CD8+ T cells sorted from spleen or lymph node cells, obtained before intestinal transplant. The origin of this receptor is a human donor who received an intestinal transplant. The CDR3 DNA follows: TGTGCCAGCAGCTTAGAGTGGGCGCTGGGGAATGAGCAGTTCTTC. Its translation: CASSLEWALGNEQFF.